What follows are 8 T cell receptor beta chains derived from one specimen sequenced in a study of blood T cell repertoires in COVID-19. The repertoire was sequenced with immunoSEQ multiplex PCR; TCRdb's copy has only in-frame clones and lacks some. Among about 250,000 clones listed, about 88% were seen once. Sequencing was carried out using PBMCs or T cells enriched from blood (not recorded which). Receptor source: a woman between 50 and 59 years old who had recovered from COVID-19.

The chain carries TRBV16 and TRBJ1-1; TRBD1 aligns across 8 bases. The CDR3 contains 17 residues. With 4 bases clipped from V and 4 bases from J, the junction kept 14 bases outside the gene matches. The germline gives CDR1 KGHSY, CDR2 FQNENV. The CDR3 DNA follows: TGTGCCAGCAGCCGACCGACAGGGGCTGCTACGCGCACTGAAGCTTTCTTT. Residues: CASSRPTGAATRTEAFF.

The chain combines TRBV20-1 with TRBJ1-2, with D possibly TRBD1 on 5 matching bases. V was cut by 6 bases and J by 4 bases, with 9 bases left in between. This CDR3 has 11 residues. Germline V gives CDR1 DFQATT, CDR2 SNEGSKA (reference sequence). The DNA of the CDR3 is TGCAGTGCCCGGGGGACCTATGGCTACACCTTC. This translates into CSARGTYGYTF.

The chain combines TRBV7-2 with TRBJ2-7, with 8 bases identical to TRBD2. V lost 5 bases and J lost 7; bases outside the gene matches: 10. The CDR3 spans 14 residues. Germline V CDR1 and CDR2: SGHTA, FQGNSA. CDR3 residues: CASSRSGVREEQYF. DNA of the CDR3: TGTGCCAGCAGCCGTAGCGGGGTCAGGGAAGAGCAGTACTTC.

The genes are TRBV29-1 and TRBJ1-2; D possibly corresponds to TRBD1 (5 bases). The CDR3 spans 14 residues. V lost 4 bases and J lost 2, with 14 bases in between. Per germline, CDR1 SQVTM and CDR2 ANQGSEA. CDR3 region: CSVGGSGGNYGYTF. CDR3 in DNA: TGCAGCGTTGGGGGGAGCGGGGGGAACTATGGCTACACCTTC. The entire variable domain, with the rest obtained from reference TRBV29-1 and TRBJ1-2, is as follows: SAVISQKPSRDICQRGTSLTIQCQVDSQVTMMFWYRQQPGQSLTLIATANQGSEATYESGFVIDKFPISRPNLTFSTLTVSNMSPEDSSIYLCSVGGSGGNYGYTFGSGTRLTVV.

This clone was counted only a few times. This chain joins TRBV3-1 (or the pseudogene TRBV3-2) and TRBJ1-2; the match to TRBD1 covers 9 bases. Germline lookup yields CDR1 LGHDT and CDR2 YNNKEL (reference sequence). The CDR3 contains 16 residues. Losses at the gene ends were 0 bases for V and 9 bases for J; bases not matched to a gene: 11. The CDR3 sequence: CASSQDGGQGISSYTF. CDR3 in DNA: TGTGCCAGCAGCCAAGACGGGGGACAGGGCATAAGTAGCTACACCTTC.

This clone was seen a few times. V usage is TRBV28 and J usage is TRBJ1-5, with 8 bases matching TRBD1. The CDR3 consists of 15 residues. CDR1 is MDHEN and CDR2 is SYDVKM in the germline V gene. Trimming at V came to 8 bases and at J to 5 bases, leaving 11 bases not matched to a gene. The CDR3, as DNA: TGTGCCAGCCATGGACAGGGACGTTTGTATCAGCCCCAGCATTTT. It encodes CASHGQGRLYQPQHF.

The rearrangement links TRBV10-3 to TRBJ1-6; D perhaps matches TRBD1 (5 bases). Trimming removed 3 bases at V and 11 bases at J, with 14 bases between. Germline V gene data show CDR1 as ENHRY and CDR2 as SYGVKD. The CDR3 length is 14 residues. DNA for the CDR3: TGTGCCATCAGTGACGTTGGGGCGCGTACACCCCTCCACTTT. The encoded protein is CAISDVGARTPLHF.

The V call is TRBV7-8, the J call TRBJ2-2, with 10 nucleotides matching TRBD2. The germline CDR1 and CDR2 sequences are SGHVS and FQNEAQ. Trimming at V came to 6 bases and at J to 7 bases, leaving 8 bases not matched to a gene. The CDR3 has 15 amino acids. The CDR3 DNA is TGTGCCAGCAGATTAAGCGGGAGGGTAATCGGGGAGCTGTTTTTT. Translated, it gives CASRLSGRVIGELFF.